Shown below are 20 T cell receptor beta chains from a single sample sequenced in a study of T cells in Graves' hyperthyroidism and ophthalmopathy. RNA transcripts yielded amplified TCR beta CDR3 regions. HTBI primers were used for first-round RT-PCR of the TCR CDR3. In TCRdb, the multiplex PCR reads were re-called with MiXCR into one record per CDR3 protein. This table has about 360,000 distinct CDR3 sequences, less than 20% appearing once. Sequencing was done on a sample of blood. Receptors originate from a woman under 30 with Graves' hyperthyroidism that later progressed to Graves' ophthalmopathy.

The table lists this clonotype with many counts. The gene calls are TRBV30 and TRBJ2-1, with D perhaps TRBD2 (6 bases). This CDR3 contains 14 residues. CDR1 GTSNPN and CDR2 SVGIG come from the germline V gene (reference sequence). V lost 0 bases, J lost 2 bases, and 8 bases lay in between. The CDR3 nucleotides are TGTGCCTGGAGTGTAGGCGGGGCCTACAATGAGCAGTTCTTC. Its protein product is CAWSVGGAYNEQFF.

This sequence joins TRBV12-3 or TRBV12-4 and TRBJ2-1; D is possibly TRBD1 or TRBD2 (5 bases each). Trimming removed 5 bases at V and 6 bases at J, with 20 bases between. This CDR3 has 16 amino acids. In DNA form, the CDR3 reads TGTGCCAGCAGTGCCCTCGGGACCCACCCCCTCAATGAGCAGTTCTTC. Residues: CASSALGTHPLNEQFF.

In its sample, this clonotype was seen many times. The rearrangement joins TRBV28 to TRBJ1-1; D may be TRBD1 (6 bases). This CDR3 has 15 residues. V dropped 2 bases and J dropped 4 bases, with 14 bases sitting between them. CDR1 MDHEN and CDR2 SYDVKM come from the germline V gene. CDR3 region: CASSLSDRWGTEAFF. The CDR3 nucleotides are TGTGCCAGCAGTTTAAGCGACAGGTGGGGCACTGAAGCTTTCTTT.

This clonotype was seen many times. The chain links TRBV3-1 to TRBJ2-1; 9 bases are a match to TRBD2. V shed 4 bases and J 3 bases; nucleotides not matched to a gene: 7. Germline loops: CDR1 LGHDT, CDR2 YNNKEL (reference sequence). The CDR3 spans 16 residues. The CDR3 DNA sequence: TGTGCCAGCAGCCCCAATAGCGGGAGATTCTACAATGAGCAGTTCTTC. Protein: CASSPNSGRFYNEQFF.

This sequence joins TRBV6-1 and TRBJ2-1; the D gene is possibly TRBD2 (6 bases). The CDR3 sequence is 15 residues long. Germline V gene sequence: CDR1 MNHNS, CDR2 SASEGT. Trimming took 6 bases from V and 0 from J, leaving 12 bases between them. CDR3: CASRVGGGSYNEQFF. The CDR3 nucleotides are TGTGCCAGCAGGGTGGGGGGTGGCTCCTACAATGAGCAGTTCTTC.

The V and J genes are TRBV30 and TRBJ1-2; D unclear. The V gene lost 0 bases and the J gene lost 0 bases, with 5 bases spanning the gap. This CDR3 has 13 amino acids. CDR1 and CDR2 (germline): GTSNPN, SVGIG (reference sequence). The CDR3 here is CAWSVIANYGYTF. As DNA, the CDR3 is TGTGCCTGGAGTGTAATAGCTAACTATGGCTACACCTTC. Looking up the rest from reference TRBV30 and TRBJ1-2 gives the full variable domain: SQTIHQWPATLVQPVGSPLSLECTVEGTSNPNLYWYRQAAGRGLQLLFYSVGIGQISSEVPQNLSASRPQDRQFILSSKKLLLSDSGFYLCAWSVIANYGYTFGSGTRLTVV.

The table lists this clonotype with many counts. CDR3 in amino acids: CSGNPGLKTQYF. The CDR3 coding sequence is TGCAGTGGAAATCCGGGACTAAAGACCCAGTACTTC. This chain uses TRBV20-1 with TRBJ2-5, with TRBD2 matching over 7 bases. The ends lost 7 bases at V and 6 bases at J; junction bases unmatched: 8. CDR1 is DFQATT and CDR2 is SNEGSKA in the germline V gene (reference sequence). This CDR3 comprises 12 residues.

The table lists this clonotype with a few counts. The chain combines TRBV14 with TRBJ2-7; D is possibly TRBD1 or TRBD2 (6 bases each). V was trimmed by 0 bases and J by 2 bases, leaving 14 bases between them. The CDR3 totals 16 residues. Germline V lookup: CDR1 SGHDN, CDR2 FVKESK. Here the CDR3 reads CASSQDPRRGAYEQYF. The CDR3 DNA reads as TGTGCCAGCAGCCAAGACCCTCGGAGGGGGGCCTACGAGCAGTACTTC.

This clonotype was seen a handful of times. One base away lies a much larger clone, so this may be a sequencing read error. The gene calls are TRBV4-3 and TRBJ2-3; 9 nucleotides match TRBD1. CDR3 length: 14 residues. Trimming took 4 bases from V and 3 from J; bases not matched to a gene: 2. The germline V gene has CDR1 LGHNA and CDR2 YSLEER. CDR3 region: CASSRDRVTDTQYF. CDR3 bases: TGCGCCAGCAGCCGGGACAGGGTGACAGATACGCAGTATTTT.

The chain links TRBV24-1 to TRBJ2-5, with D maybe TRBD1 (7 bases). Germline V gene data show CDR1 as KGHDR and CDR2 as SFDVKD. The CDR3 consists of 14 residues. With 10 bases removed from V and 5 bases from J, the gap between germline ends came to 19 bases. CDR3 sequence reads: CATEPGGGAETQYF. CDR3 coding DNA: TGTGCCACGGAGCCAGGAGGGGGCGCGGAGACCCAGTACTTC.

This clonotype occurred a few times. The chain employs TRBV14 and TRBJ2-7; 9 bases agree with TRBD2. Germline assignment: CDR1 SGHDN and CDR2 FVKESK. The CDR3 runs 18 residues. With V trimmed by 2 bases and J by 5 bases, 16 bases remained unmatched. CDR3 bases: TGTGCCAGCAGCCAATTTCCCCCCCTCTGGCGGGAGGGCCACGAGCAGTACTTC. It translates to CASSQFPPLWREGHEQYF.

In this sample, this clonotype turned up a few times. The V call is TRBV27, the J call TRBJ1-5; D unclear. The CDR3 has 14 amino acids. V gave up 3 bases and J gave up 0 bases, with 6 bases separating them. Germline loops: CDR1 MNHEY, CDR2 SMNVEV (reference sequence). Here the CDR3 reads CASSLTSSNQPQHF. CDR3 in DNA: TGTGCCAGCAGTTTGACCTCTAGCAATCAGCCCCAGCATTTT.

This clonotype was recorded many times. The V and J genes are TRBV29-1 and TRBJ1-1; 8 bases match TRBD1. Germline lookup yields CDR1 SQVTM and CDR2 ANQGSEA. V shed 4 bases, J shed 0 bases, and the junction held 4 bases outside the gene matches. The CDR3 runs 14 residues. The CDR3 DNA reads as TGCAGCGTTGCTCGGACAGGGATGAACACTGAAGCTTTCTTT. Amino acid sequence: CSVARTGMNTEAFF. Full variable domain (remainder filled in from reference TRBV29-1 and TRBJ1-1): SAVISQKPSRDICQRGTSLTIQCQVDSQVTMMFWYRQQPGQSLTLIATANQGSEATYESGFVIDKFPISRPNLTFSTLTVSNMSPEDSSIYLCSVARTGMNTEAFFGQGTRLTVV.

V and J are TRBV19 and TRBJ1-3; D gene ambiguous. This CDR3 has 11 amino acids. The V end lost 8 bases, the J end lost 5 bases, and 7 bases lay between the germline ends. Per the germline V gene, CDR1 is LNHDA and CDR2 is SQIVND (reference sequence). CDR3 residues: CASDARNTIYF. CDR3 in DNA: TGTGCCAGTGACGCCAGAAACACCATATATTTT. Drawing the rest from reference TRBV19 and TRBJ1-3, the complete variable domain is DGGITQSPKYLFRKEGQNVTLSCEQNLNHDAMYWYRQDPGQGLRLIYYSQIVNDFQKGDIAEGYSVSREKKESFPLTVTSAQKNPTAFYLCASDARNTIYFGEGSWLTVV.

Ten or more counts support this clonotype. This rearrangement joins TRBV28 to TRBJ1-6; tentatively, D is TRBD1 (5 bases). CDR1 is MDHEN and CDR2 is SYDVKM in the germline V gene. With 5 bases removed from V and 3 bases from J, the gap between germline ends came to 14 bases. The length of the CDR3 is 16 residues. In DNA, the CDR3 is TGTGCCAGCAGTCGCCTCGGGGGAAACTATAATTCACCCCTCCACTTT. Protein product: CASSRLGGNYNSPLHF.

This clonotype was counted many times. This rearrangement joins TRBV20-1 to TRBJ1-2; 7 bases match TRBD1. V shed 2 bases, J shed 4 bases, and the junction held 19 bases outside the gene matches. Looked up from germline, CDR1 is DFQATT and CDR2 is SNEGSKA (reference sequence). The CDR3 consists of 18 residues. The CDR3 sequence is CSARYPGQGTERIYGYTF. The CDR3 DNA is TGCAGTGCTAGATATCCCGGGCAGGGGACAGAACGGATCTATGGCTACACCTTC.

The J gene is TRBJ2-1, the V gene TRBV18; 8 bases line up with TRBD2. CDR1 KGHSH and CDR2 LQKENI come from the germline V gene. The V gene end was trimmed by 5 bases and the J gene end by 3 bases; junction bases not matched to a gene: 6. CDR3 size: 15 residues. Here the CDR3 reads CASSSKTSVYNEQFF. In DNA form, the CDR3 reads TGTGCCAGCTCATCGAAGACTAGCGTCTACAATGAGCAGTTCTTC.

This sequence joins TRBV5-6 and TRBJ2-5; D unclear. Trimming pared 2 bases from V and 4 bases from J, leaving 6 bases between. The CDR3 covers 12 residues. The germline gives CDR1 SGHDT, CDR2 YYEEEE. CDR3 residues: CASSFSPETQYF. DNA for the CDR3: TGTGCCAGCAGCTTTTCACCAGAGACCCAGTACTTC.

With respect to this clonotype: A much larger clone sits a single nucleotide away, making a read error possible. This chain links TRBV28 with TRBJ2-1, with TRBD2 matching over 12 bases. This CDR3 is 17 amino acids long. The germline CDR1 and CDR2 sequences are MDHEN and SYDVKM. The CDR3 nucleotides read TGTGCCAGCAGTTTCCCTAGCGGGAGGGTCCTCTACAATGAGCAGCTCTTC. It yields the protein CASSFPSGRVLYNEQLF.

This clonotype was recorded at least ten times. In DNA, the CDR3 is TGCGCCAGCAGCACCCACGGACAGACGAACACTGAAGCTTTCTTT. It codes for CASSTHGQTNTEAFF. This chain connects TRBV5-1 to TRBJ1-1; D is possibly TRBD1 (6 bases). This CDR3 region has 15 residues. V was trimmed by 4 bases and J by 1 base, leaving 14 bases between them. Germline lookup yields CDR1 SGHRS and CDR2 YFSETQ.